This T cell receptor beta chain is drawn from a study of cytomegalovirus exposure and HLA in healthy donors. This PCR relied on a set of 60 Vbeta primers and 13 Jbeta primers. Produced via immunoSEQ multiplex PCR; TCRdb's table is partial and in-frame only. The repertoire consists of about 130,000 clones, with 80% occurring once and the leading ten covering just over 2.5%. Each donor was healthy, and each was a bone marrow donor. Source material: PBMCs. This TCR was recovered from a man aged 25-40 years in good health and CMV-seronegative.

The CDR3 spells CSARGASPSGSYEQYF. DNA of the CDR3: TGCAGCGCCCGGGGGGCCAGTCCTAGCGGCTCCTACGAGCAGTACTTC. The V and J genes are TRBV29-1 and TRBJ2-7; weak D call: TRBD2 (7 bases). The CDR3 length is 16 residues. Germline values: CDR1 SQVTM, CDR2 ANQGSEA. Trimming removed 7 bases at V and 0 bases at J, with 22 bases between.